The sequence of this T cell receptor (beta chain) was determined in a study of response to subunit inactivated influenza vaccine. The study's findings and limits: New T cells are recruited in small numbers by each seasonal influenza vaccination, according to the authors' suggestion.

One entry per CDR3 protein results from TCRdb running MiXCR on the RT-PCR reads. This sample has some 480,000 distinct CDR3 sequences, with roughly 9.8% found just once. The CDR3 covers 10 residues. Germline values: CDR1 SNHLY, CDR2 FYNNEI. Trimming cost V 9 bases and J 5 bases, with 7 bases left between them. In this sample, this clonotype turned up once. Its antigen is not identified. This chain links TRBV2 with TRBJ2-5; tentatively, D is TRBD1 or TRBD2 (5 bases each). The input for sequencing was PBMCs from blood, taken 40 to 50 days after vaccination. This receptor was obtained from a man aged 45-60 years who received an inactivated influenza vaccine. The DNA for the CDR3 is TGTGCCAGGGGACGGGAGACCCAGTACTTC. Encoded protein: CARGRETQYF.